Shown below are 23 T cell receptor beta chains from a single sample sequenced in a study of T-cell reconstitution after alpha-beta-depleted transplantation in children. This sample's TCRbeta library carried unique molecular identifier barcodes. TCRdb processed the PCR reads anew with MiXCR; each CDR3 protein has one entry. The top ten hold around a quarter of the sample, which has around 450,000 distinct CDR3 sequences, roughly two fifths seen once. The sample in question was PBMCs, obtained before TCRalphabeta/CD19-depleted stem cell transplant. The receptor set was obtained from a girl between 2 and 10 years old with aplastic anemia, due to receive a stem cell transplant.

Only a few counts were recorded for this clonotype. The V call is TRBV21-1, the J call TRBJ2-7; the table's D gene call, TRBD1, was not cross checked with the DNA. TRBV21-1 is designated a pseudogene. This CDR3 spans 18 amino acids. The CDR3 sequence: CASSKWCWDRGGPYEQYF. Written as DNA, the CDR3 is TGTGCCAGCAGCAAATGGTGCTGGGACAGGGGTGGTCCCTACGAGCAGTACTTC.

V gene TRBV6-2 or TRBV6-3 combines with J gene TRBJ2-6, with D possibly being TRBD2 (5 bases). Germline values: CDR1 MNHEY, CDR2 SVGEGT. The CDR3 contains 17 residues. The V end lost 6 bases, the J end lost 0 bases, and 15 bases lay between the germline ends. The CDR3 DNA is TGTGCCAGCAGAGCCCGCGGGTTCCTCTCTGGGGCCAACGTCCTGACTTTC. This sequence encodes CASRARGFLSGANVLTF.

This sequence joins TRBV28 and TRBJ2-3; D remains ambiguous. Germline values: CDR1 MDHEN, CDR2 SYDVKM. CDR3 length: 14 residues. V lost 6 bases to trimming and J lost 4 bases, with 14 bases between them. In DNA, the CDR3 is TGTGCCAGCAGCCCCCTCGCGTCGCCAGATACGCAGTATTTT. As protein: CASSPLASPDTQYF.

The DNA of the CDR3 is TGTGCCAGCGTAGGAGCAGAAGAGACCCAGTACTTC. The encoded protein is CASVGAEETQYF. This sequence joins TRBV28 and TRBJ2-5; D not resolved. This CDR3 is 12 amino acids long. Between the trimmed V and J ends, which lost 8 bases and 3 bases, there was a span of 10 bases. Germline V CDR1 and CDR2: MDHEN, SYDVKM.

The J gene is TRBJ2-5, the V gene TRBV10-3; D is unresolved. CDR1 and CDR2 (germline): ENHRY, SYGVKD. The CDR3 has 13 residues. Trimming pared 3 bases from V and 1 base from J, leaving 6 bases between. CDR3 sequence: CAISDPAQETQYF. Here the CDR3 DNA reads TGTGCCATCAGTGACCCCGCCCAAGAGACCCAGTACTTC.

The chain recombines TRBV6-1 with TRBJ2-1, with D perhaps matching TRBD1 (7 bases). V gave up 9 bases and J gave up 3 bases, with 21 bases separating them. From germline, CDR1 is MNHNS and CDR2 SASEGT. The CDR3 spans 16 residues. CDR3 DNA: TGTGCCAGTACAGGGGCCGCGGCCGGGGGCTACAATGAGCAGTTCTTC. Translation: CASTGAAAGGYNEQFF.

The chain recombines TRBV6-5 with TRBJ2-7; no clear D. This CDR3 region has 13 residues. Trimming stripped 2 bases from V and 6 bases from J, with 11 bases between. The V gene's germline CDR1 is MNHEY and CDR2 SVGAGI. CDR3 sequence (DNA): TGTGCCAGCAGTTACCGTGGGCTGGGCGAGCAGTACTTC. Translating it yields CASSYRGLGEQYF.

This rearrangement joins TRBV30 to TRBJ2-1; no firm D call. There are 15 residues in the CDR3. Germline CDR1 is GTSNPN and CDR2 is SVGIG (reference sequence). V lost 5 bases to trimming and J lost 4 bases, with 18 bases between them. For the CDR3, the DNA is TGTGCCTGGGGCCAGATAGCCGTGGGGTACAATGAGCAGTTCTTC. This sequence encodes CAWGQIAVGYNEQFF.

The genes are TRBV7-9 and TRBJ2-3, with TRBD2 matching over 7 bases. V lost 5 bases to trimming and J lost 2 bases; unmatched junction nucleotides: 7. CDR3 length equals 15 residues. The germline CDR1 and CDR2 sequences are SEHNR and FQNEAQ (reference sequence). CDR3 DNA: TGTGCCAGCAGCCCGCGGGGGTACCCCACAGATACGCAGTATTTT. Protein sequence: CASSPRGYPTDTQYF.

The CDR3 loop is CASSFSPSSTDTQYF. The CDR3 coding sequence is TGTGCCAGCAGCTTCTCACCTTCTAGCACAGATACGCAGTATTTT. The chain couples TRBV5-6 to TRBJ2-3; D uncertain. The germline gives CDR1 SGHDT, CDR2 YYEEEE. Trimming left V 2 bases short and J 0 bases short, with 10 bases between. The CDR3 extends over 15 amino acids.

This clonotype has a count of ten or more. The V and J genes are TRBV5-1 and TRBJ2-7; D may correspond to TRBD1 or TRBD2 (5 bases each). The V end was cut by 4 bases, the J end by 0 bases, with 5 bases between. Germline V lookup: CDR1 SGHRS, CDR2 YFSETQ. CDR3 length: 12 residues. CDR3 bases: TGCGCCAGCAGCGGGGGCTCCTACGAGCAGTACTTC. Amino acid sequence: CASSGGSYEQYF. The full variable domain, completed using reference TRBV5-1 and TRBJ2-7, is KAGVTQTPRYLIKTRGQQVTLSCSPISGHRSVSWYQQTPGQGLQFLFEYFSETQRNKGNFPGRFSGRQFSNSRSEMNVSTLELGDSALYLCASSGGSYEQYFGPGTRLTVT.

The gene calls are TRBV7-6 and TRBJ2-3, with 9 bases lining up with TRBD2. This CDR3 spans 16 amino acids. In germline, CDR1 is SGHVS, CDR2 FNYEAQ. The trim removed 7 bases at V and 2 bases at J, leaving 10 bases unmatched. For the CDR3, the DNA is TGTGCCAGCACCCCGCTCAGCGGGGGGACCACAGATACGCAGTATTTT. Protein product: CASTPLSGGTTDTQYF.

The chain is built from TRBV7-2 and TRBJ1-1, with unresolved D. The CDR3 is 14 amino acids. The germline V and J ends were trimmed by 5 bases and 4 bases, with 14 bases remaining between them. CDR1 is SGHTA and CDR2 is FQGNSA in the germline V gene. CDR3 region: CASSLMKASTEAFF. The CDR3 nucleotides are TGTGCCAGCAGCCTGATGAAAGCGAGCACTGAAGCTTTCTTT.

This clonotype has a handful of counts. The chain couples TRBV6-5 to TRBJ1-5, with TRBD1 matching over 8 bases. The germline gives CDR1 MNHEY, CDR2 SVGAGI. Losses at the gene ends were 0 bases for V and 3 bases for J; bases not matched to a gene: 4. The CDR3 is made up of 16 amino acids. The chain's CDR3 is CASSYSRQGNNQPQHF. CDR3 coding DNA: TGTGCCAGCAGTTACTCTCGACAGGGGAACAATCAGCCCCAGCATTTT.

The chain links TRBV7-2 to TRBJ2-7; D is uncertain. The CDR3 has 13 residues. V lost 2 bases, J lost 2 bases, and 7 bases lay in between. CDR1 SGHTA and CDR2 FQGNSA come from the germline V gene. The CDR3 loop reads CASSLQNTYEQYF. Written as DNA, the CDR3 is TGTGCCAGCAGCTTACAGAATACCTACGAGCAGTACTTC.

This sequence joins TRBV20-1 and TRBJ2-1, with 11 bases fitting TRBD2. V lost 6 bases, J lost 7 bases, and 8 bases stayed unmatched. The CDR3 runs 14 residues. The germline CDR1 and CDR2 sequences are DFQATT and SNEGSKA (reference sequence). CDR3 residues: CSATKGLAVNEQFF. CDR3 in DNA: TGCAGTGCCACCAAGGGACTAGCGGTTAATGAGCAGTTCTTC.

At least ten counts were recorded for this clonotype. V is TRBV12-3 or TRBV12-4 and J is TRBJ2-4; TRBD2 agrees at 14 bases. This CDR3 has 15 residues. V trimming: 6 bases; J trimming: 10 bases; junction bases outside the gene matches: 8. In DNA, the CDR3 is TGTGCCAGCAGCCAGACTAGCGGGAGGGCAACAATTCAGTACTTC. Translated: CASSQTSGRATIQYF.

The V gene is TRBV11-2, the J gene TRBJ2-1, with D possibly matching TRBD1 (6 bases). V gave up 3 bases and J gave up 7 bases, with 28 bases separating them. There are 19 residues in the CDR3. Germline V gene lookup returns CDR1 SGHAT and CDR2 FQNNGV. The CDR3 is CASSFYGGRIRTLGNEQFF. The CDR3, as DNA: TGTGCCAGCAGCTTCTATGGGGGCAGAATCCGGACCCTCGGGAATGAGCAGTTCTTC.

V gene TRBV29-1 combines with J gene TRBJ1-1, with TRBD1 matching over 7 bases. Germline V CDR1 and CDR2: SQVTM, ANQGSEA. Unmatched junction bases numbered 4, after V lost 2 bases and J lost 4 bases. This CDR3 is built from 13 residues. The chain's CDR3 is CSVERGQATEAFF. CDR3 sequence (DNA): TGCAGCGTTGAAAGGGGGCAGGCCACTGAAGCTTTCTTT.

The CDR3 DNA follows: TGTGCCAGCTCACGGGCCGCGGCTAACACCGGGGAGCTGTTTTTT. This sequence encodes CASSRAAANTGELFF. This chain links TRBV18 with TRBJ2-2; D unclear. V lost 4 bases to trimming and J lost 2 bases, with 11 bases between them. This CDR3 spans 15 amino acids. Germline V CDR1 and CDR2: KGHSH, LQKENI.

There are a few counts of this clonotype. This chain joins TRBV20-1 and TRBJ1-2, with no clear D. The CDR3 consists of 11 residues. Between the trimmed V and J ends, which lost 5 bases and 4 bases, there was a span of 8 bases. Germline lookup yields CDR1 DFQATT and CDR2 SNEGSKA (reference sequence). In DNA form, the CDR3 reads TGCAGTGCTTCCCACAGCTATGGCTACACCTTC. Protein product: CSASHSYGYTF.

For this clonotype: The junction shows a germline mismatch at one end, possibly a read error. The chain has TRBV18 and TRBJ2-1; 16 positions match TRBD2. This CDR3 is built from 15 residues. The V gene's germline CDR1 is KGHSH and CDR2 LQKENI. CDR3 in DNA: TGTGCCAGCTCACCGGCCGGGACTAGCGGGAGGGAGCAGTCCTTC. Translation gives CASSPAGTSGREQSF.

This clonotype has more than one count but fewer than ten. The chain employs TRBV4-3 and TRBJ1-1, with 7 nucleotides matching TRBD1. Germline V gene lookup returns CDR1 LGHNA and CDR2 YSLEER. The CDR3 length is 16 residues. V dropped 4 bases and J dropped 0; count of bases not matched to a gene: 8. Here the CDR3 reads CASSPIQGSMNTEAFF. The CDR3 DNA follows: TGCGCCAGCAGCCCTATACAGGGGTCCATGAACACTGAAGCTTTCTTT.